The next 11 T cell receptor beta chains were all read from a single sample in a study of blood T cell repertoires in COVID-19. The assay was immunoSEQ multiplex PCR, and TCRdb's table has in-frame clones only and misses some. The data show roughly 330,000 clones, more than 75% seen once. Sequenced: PBMCs or T cells enriched from blood (not recorded which). These receptors were taken from a woman in her twenties or thirties who had recovered from COVID-19.

This chain uses TRBV6-5 with TRBJ2-7, with D possibly matching TRBD2 (5 bases). Germline CDR1 MNHEY, CDR2 SVGAGI. Deletions cut 8 bases from V and 3 bases from J, with 14 bases between. CDR3 size: 13 residues. The CDR3 is CASRGGFSYEQYF. CDR3 nucleotide sequence: TGTGCCAGCCGAGGAGGATTTAGCTACGAGCAGTACTTC.

This clone was seen just once. This chain connects TRBV4-2 to TRBJ2-1, with 10 bases matching TRBD2. The V gene's germline CDR1 is LGHNA and CDR2 YNFKEQ. Unmatched junction bases numbered 12, after V lost 4 bases and J lost 12 bases. CDR3 length: 15 residues. CDR3 loop: CASSRTTGLASAQFF. The DNA of the CDR3 is TGTGCCAGCAGCCGAACAACGGGACTAGCGTCTGCGCAGTTCTTC.

V is TRBV18 and J is TRBJ2-7, with a possible D match to TRBD2 (5 bases). Between the trimmed V and J ends, which lost 0 bases and 5 bases, there was a span of 11 bases. Germline V lookup: CDR1 KGHSH, CDR2 LQKENI. This CDR3 has 14 amino acids. CDR3 sequence (DNA): TGTGCCAGCTCACCACCTACCAGGACTGACGAGCAGTACTTC. Amino acids: CASSPPTRTDEQYF.

V gene TRBV30 combines with J gene TRBJ1-6; 8 nucleotides line up with TRBD1. Trimming at V came to 3 bases and at J to 5 bases, leaving 0 bases not matched to a gene. The CDR3 is 13 amino acids. In germline, CDR1 is GTSNPN, CDR2 SVGIG (reference sequence). The CDR3 DNA sequence: TGTGCCTGGAGGACAGGGGATAATTCACCCCTCCACTTT. This gives the protein CAWRTGDNSPLHF.

V usage is TRBV6-1 and J usage is TRBJ2-3; tentatively, D is TRBD2 (6 bases). CDR3 length: 15 residues. CDR1 is MNHNS, CDR2 SASEGT, per germline. V was shortened by 3 bases and J by 1 base, with 11 bases between the two germline ends. The CDR3 DNA is TGTGCCAGCAGTGAGGGTGGAGGGGGCACAGATACGCAGTATTTT. It specifies CASSEGGGGTDTQYF.

In DNA form, the CDR3 reads TGTGCCAGCAGTGACATACCCACAGGGAGCTTTTCCTACGAGCAGTACTTC. Protein: CASSDIPTGSFSYEQYF. V is TRBV6-1 and J is TRBJ2-7; the D gene is possibly TRBD1 (6 bases). The ends were cut back, 3 bases at V and 1 base at J, with 19 bases in the middle. Germline CDR1 and CDR2: MNHNS and SASEGT. The CDR3 has 17 residues.

The genes are TRBV3-1 (or the pseudogene TRBV3-2) and TRBJ2-2; 9 nucleotides align to TRBD2. Germline CDR1 reads LGHDT; CDR2 reads YNNKEL (reference sequence). With V trimmed by 4 bases and J by 4 bases, 7 bases remained unmatched. The CDR3 extends over 16 amino acids. The CDR3 DNA is TGTGCCAGCAGCCTCCGAAAAGCGGGGGGCACCGGGGAGCTGTTTTTT. Translating it yields CASSLRKAGGTGELFF.

The V gene is TRBV9, the J gene TRBJ2-5; TRBD1 is a possible D gene (6 bases). The germline gives CDR1 SGDLS, CDR2 YYNGEE. The length of the CDR3 is 14 residues. The V end lost 0 bases, the J end lost 5 bases, and 11 bases lay between the germline ends. The CDR3 DNA reads TGTGCCAGCAGCGTAGGACAGGTCGGGGAGACCCAGTACTTC. Amino acids: CASSVGQVGETQYF.

The chain joins TRBV6-5 to TRBJ1-2; a possible D gene is TRBD1 (6 bases). V gave up 1 base and J gave up 1 base, with 7 bases separating them. The CDR3 runs 14 residues. Germline-derived CDR1 and CDR2 are MNHEY and SVGAGI. This CDR3 reads CASSYLDSNYGYTF. Written as DNA, the CDR3 is TGTGCCAGCAGTTACTTGGACAGTAACTATGGCTACACCTTC.

This chain links TRBV12-3 or TRBV12-4 with TRBJ1-3; D possibly corresponds to TRBD1 (5 bases). This CDR3 region has 11 residues. Trimming stripped 7 bases from V and 9 bases from J, with 10 bases between. The CDR3 bases are TGTGCCAGCACTCCCGGGGGCACCATATATTTT. Translation: CASTPGGTIYF.

J is TRBJ2-7 and V is TRBV6-5; D is perhaps TRBD1 (7 bases). The CDR3 length is 13 residues. The V gene lost 6 bases and the J gene lost 3 bases, with 12 bases spanning the gap. Germline V lookup: CDR1 MNHEY, CDR2 SVGAGI. The DNA of the CDR3 is TGTGCCAGCAGGGGCAGGGGGGTCTACGAGCAGTACTTC. This sequence encodes CASRGRGVYEQYF.